This T cell receptor (beta chain) was profiled in a study of shared clonotypes between healthy human individuals (dated by TCRdb to the early 2020s). In terms of the full investigation: The cohort comprised a couple of women and a few men aged 18 to 49 years. For each donor, CD4 naive and CD4 memory were each given three plates, CD8 naive was given two plates, and CD8 memory was given one plate. Blood TCR repertoires of several healthy adults were deeply sequenced to estimate repertoire size and the extent of clonotype sharing between individuals. To increase sequencing depth and limit assay-specific biases, different laboratories used diverse techniques to prepare libraries and sequence TCR repertoires. Per donor, leukapheresis produced somewhere between about 0.8 and 9 billion PBMCs. The investigation overall reported the following: Estimated clonotype richness was generally larger for naive than for memory subsets. Pairwise subsampling led to the expectation that sequencing depth would affect the degree of clonotype sharing among donors. Compared with non-shared clonotypes, the clonotypes found in all four sorted-subset donors had higher generation probabilities. The genetic and exposure-history diversity represented was limited by the small number of donors. Incomplete sequencing was indicated by rarefaction of sorted-subset datasets, despite the large sequencing depth. Sampling was limited to blood, and TCR repertoires in tissue likely differ from TCR repertoires in blood. Sharing across a handful of donors was observed for approximately 5% of naive CD4, over 3% of naive CD8, 2.3% of memory CD4, and around 0.4% of memory CD8 clonotypes.

With regard to this clone: No cognate antigen has been identified for it. Base qualities are not recorded, but no much larger clone differs from it by a single base.

Using the deep immunoSEQ assay, multiplex PCR amplified TCR CDR3 regions from genomic DNA. Genomic DNA extracted from each cell subset was distributed evenly over all wells of several immunoSEQ 96-well plates, and each plate served as one replicate. Each replicate PCR for sorted subsets received approximately 220 ng genomic DNA, equal to tens of thousands of T cell genomes. Purified libraries were quantified with a Qubit 3.0 fluorometer, sized on a Bioanalyzer 2100, and re-quantified with the KAPA Library Quantification kit. Every immunoSEQ 96-well plate was sequenced on a separate single-read 150-cycle Illumina NextSeq 550 flow cell. In the source study's methods: Because only junctional sequences without quality scores were contained in the immunoSEQ output, filtering matching that applied to full-length reads could not be performed. Sequences were annotated with PyIR, a Python wrapper for IgBLAST v1.9, and V/J genes and CDR3 were assigned using IMGT germline references. Any read was removed if the V/J assignment was weak (E-value above 1e-6), the CDR3 was missing, or the read contained stop codons, out-of-frame junctions, or ambiguous translated residues. V3J clonotypes were defined as sequences sharing an identical inferred V gene, J gene, and CDR3 amino acid sequence. Percentage overlap between repertoires was computed as shared unique clonotypes divided by the size of the smaller repertoire. Three approaches were used to assess repertoire richness: RTK rarefaction, the Chao1 estimator, and Recon v2.1 estimates of unobserved clonotypes. For all TCRbeta clonotypes obtained by the gDNA method from several donors, generation probabilities were computed with OLGA. In TCRdb, the immuneACCESS table is reduced to in-frame sequences with V and J assigned. These tables do not hold every clone; where another copy was compared, an unresolved V gene accounts for under half, and the others remain unexplained. V and J calls plus clone size are reproduced from that table; the DNA served to infer D and trimming. The sample data list 1 million to 1.2 million clones, and approximately 75% of these were observed just once. Almost 0.9% of the sample lies in the top ten.

The germline V gene supplies CDR1 SGHTA and CDR2 FQGTGA. From the cysteine through the phenylalanine, the CDR3 covers 15 amino acids. Just the 45-base CDR3 DNA is kept, in frame starting at base 1. Ends trimmed: V by 3 bases, J by 5 bases; bases unmatched to a gene: 6. The donors were healthy, HIV-negative adults with no recently reported acute infections or vaccinations. Only Caucasian adults living in Nashville, Tennessee, USA were represented among the donors. CD4+ T cells were enriched by magnetic negative selection, after which naive cells were positively selected on CD45RA and the negative fraction was taken as the memory subset. Blood was obtained by leukapheresis, after which PBMCs were separated by Ficoll-Histopaque density gradient centrifugation and cryopreserved in liquid nitrogen vapor phase. Purity and quantity of every magnetically sorted T cell population were checked by analytical flow cytometry. From each sorted fraction, genomic DNA was isolated and quantified by UV absorbance on a Nanodrop 2000c.

Specimen: memory CD4+ T cells from PBMCs. In the paper's terms, the cell subset or site label means: CD45RA-negative fraction. The chain links TRBV7-3 with TRBJ2-1, with 8 junctional bases fitting TRBD2. The receptor comes from a man between 18 and 29 years old in good health. Some clones in this sample may be carry-over from other donors' samples. The nucleotides read TGTGCCAGCAGCTTTTCCGGGAGGGCCGACAATGAGCAGTTCTTC. Translated, this is CASSFSGRADNEQFF.